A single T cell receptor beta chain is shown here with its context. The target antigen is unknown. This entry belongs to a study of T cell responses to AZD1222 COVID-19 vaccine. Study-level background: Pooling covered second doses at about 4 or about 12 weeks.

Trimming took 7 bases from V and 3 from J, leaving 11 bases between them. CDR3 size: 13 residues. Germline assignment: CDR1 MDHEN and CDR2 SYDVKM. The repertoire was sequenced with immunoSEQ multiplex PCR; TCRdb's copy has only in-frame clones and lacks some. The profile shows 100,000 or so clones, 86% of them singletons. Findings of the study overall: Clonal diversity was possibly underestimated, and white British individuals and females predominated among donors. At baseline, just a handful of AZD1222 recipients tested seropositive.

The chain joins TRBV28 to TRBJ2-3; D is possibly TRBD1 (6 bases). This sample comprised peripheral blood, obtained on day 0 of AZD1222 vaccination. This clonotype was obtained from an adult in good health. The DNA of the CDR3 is TGTGCCAGCACCTTGAGGGGGACAGATACGCAGTATTTT. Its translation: CASTLRGTDTQYF.